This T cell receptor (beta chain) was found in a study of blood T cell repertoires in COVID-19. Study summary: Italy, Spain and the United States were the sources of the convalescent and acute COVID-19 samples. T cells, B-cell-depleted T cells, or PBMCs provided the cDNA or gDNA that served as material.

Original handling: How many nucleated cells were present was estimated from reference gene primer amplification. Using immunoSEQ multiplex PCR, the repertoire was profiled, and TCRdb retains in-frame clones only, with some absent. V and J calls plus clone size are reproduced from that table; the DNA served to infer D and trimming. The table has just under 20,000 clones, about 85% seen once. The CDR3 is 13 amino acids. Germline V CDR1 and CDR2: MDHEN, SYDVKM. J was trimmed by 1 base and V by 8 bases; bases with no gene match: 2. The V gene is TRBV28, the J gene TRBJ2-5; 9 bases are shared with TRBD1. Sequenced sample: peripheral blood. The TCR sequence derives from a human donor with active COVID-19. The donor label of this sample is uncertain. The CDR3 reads CASATGGQETQYF. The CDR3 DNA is TGTGCCAGCGCGACAGGGGGCCAAGAGACCCAGTACTTC.